This T cell receptor (beta chain) was identified during a study of identical twins. Study-level results: Zero-insertion findings could be partly confounded by invariant cells (MAIT and iNKT cells). Insertions were reduced in abundant cord blood beta clonotypes but not in memory repertoires.

TCRdb passed the 5' RACE reads through MiXCR, listing each CDR3 protein once. The table lists around 530,000 distinct CDR3 sequences, 13% to 15% of them singletons. Deletions cut 3 bases from V and 5 bases from J, with 7 bases between. The CDR3 sequence is 12 residues long. CDR1 is LGHDT and CDR2 is YNNKEL in the germline V gene (reference sequence). The sample holds a few counts of this clonotype. Its antigen is still unknown. The same specimen was also included in a second study, on yellow fever vaccine responses in identical twins.

This receptor was obtained from a woman aged 18-29 years in good health. The material sequenced was CD4+ T cells sorted from blood. The chain is built from TRBV3-1 and TRBJ1-1; D remains ambiguous. DNA of the CDR3: TGTGCCAGCAGCCAGGGCCATACTGAAGCTTTCTTT. Translating it yields CASSQGHTEAFF.